These 9 T cell receptor beta chains were all obtained from the same sample, sequenced in a study of molecular identifiers for immune sequencing clone quantification. MiXCR was run by TCRdb on the PCR reads, yielding one entry per CDR3 protein. The table has around 460,000 distinct CDR3 sequences, 20% to 25% seen once. Sample: naive CD8+ T cells from blood, with Jurkat cell RNA spiked in. Subset of the sample: FACS-sorted CD8+CD4-CCR7+CD45RA+ naive T cells. The receptors derive from a human donor in good health. Some libraries in this study had Jurkat cell RNA spiked in.

At least ten counts were recorded for this clonotype. V usage is TRBV7-2 and J usage is TRBJ2-4; TRBD1 might be the D (6 bases). This CDR3 region has 16 residues. Germline-derived CDR1 and CDR2 are SGHTA and FQGNSA. The V gene lost 5 bases and the J gene lost 1 base, with 15 bases spanning the gap. CDR3 DNA sequence: TGTGCCAGCAGCCCCGGACAGAGCCTCGCCAAAAACATTCAGTACTTC. Translated: CASSPGQSLAKNIQYF.

This clonotype was detected many times. The J gene is TRBJ2-7, the V gene TRBV7-9; 7 positions agree with TRBD1. The junction had 6 bases not matched to a gene; V was cut back by 2 bases and J by 2 bases. The CDR3 extends over 15 amino acids. Germline CDR1 is SEHNR and CDR2 is FQNEAQ (reference sequence). The CDR3 DNA follows: TGTGCCAGCAGCTTAAGCCGGGACAGCCCCTACGAGCAGTACTTC. Translating it yields CASSLSRDSPYEQYF.

The table lists this clonotype with many counts. The chain joins TRBV28 to TRBJ2-7; the D is unclear. The CDR3 contains 11 residues. The ends were cut back, 3 bases at V and 2 bases at J, with 2 bases in the middle. Germline lookup yields CDR1 MDHEN and CDR2 SYDVKM. CDR3 coding DNA: TGTGCCAGCAGTTTCGCCTACGAGCAGTACTTC. It encodes CASSFAYEQYF.

Points on this clonotype: The CDR3 carries no conserved terminal phenylalanine or tryptophan, so it likely arises from a read error. This sequence joins TRBV28 and TRBJ2-7; 14 positions agree with TRBD2. This CDR3 contains 17 residues. CDR1 MDHEN and CDR2 SYDVKM come from the germline V gene. With V trimmed by 6 bases and J by 4 bases, 11 bases remained unmatched. CDR3 DNA: TGTGCCAGCAGCAAAACCGGGACTAGCGGGAGAAGGTACGAGCAGTACTCC. Its protein product is CASSKTGTSGRRYEQYS.

The sample holds a few counts of this clonotype. The chain employs TRBV15 and TRBJ1-1, with 7 bases identical to TRBD1. Germline V gene data show CDR1 as LNHNV and CDR2 as YYDKDF (reference sequence). The V and J ends lost 6 bases and 8 bases, in that order; junction bases with no gene match: 12. This CDR3 has 14 amino acids. The CDR3 spells CATRRAELGQEAFF. CDR3 bases: TGTGCCACCAGACGAGCGGAATTGGGACAGGAAGCTTTCTTT.

In this sample, this clonotype turned up a few times. This sequence joins TRBV4-3 and TRBJ2-5; 7 bases agree with TRBD2. Germline V gene sequence: CDR1 LGHNA, CDR2 YSLEER. V trimming: 0 bases; J trimming: 5 bases; junction bases outside the gene matches: 9. The CDR3 length is 16 residues. CDR3 sequence: CASSQDYLGAGETQYF. CDR3 nucleotides: TGCGCCAGCAGCCAAGATTATCTGGGAGCGGGGGAGACCCAGTACTTC.

A remark on this clonotype: A much larger clone differs from this one at a single base, so this may be a read error. The chain carries TRBV5-8 and TRBJ1-2; 8 bases agree with TRBD1. Unmatched junction bases numbered 10, after V lost 4 bases and J lost 8 bases. There are 14 residues in the CDR3. Germline V lookup: CDR1 SGHTS, CDR2 YDEGEE. The CDR3 region is CASSIRTGREGYTF. In DNA form, the CDR3 reads TGTGCCAGCAGCATCAGGACAGGGAGGGAAGGCTACACCTTC.

This clonotype was seen at least ten times. The chain employs TRBV12-3 or TRBV12-4 and TRBJ2-3, with unresolved D. V lost 6 bases, J lost 6 bases, and 13 bases lay in between. The CDR3 is 13 residues long. This CDR3 reads CASSRVVEDTQYF. DNA of the CDR3: TGTGCCAGCAGCCGGGTCGTAGAGGATACGCAGTATTTT.

This chain joins TRBV20-1 and TRBJ2-1, with D possibly being TRBD2 (6 bases). The CDR3 has 16 residues. Germline values: CDR1 DFQATT, CDR2 SNEGSKA (reference sequence). The V end lost 5 bases, the J end lost 7 bases, and 24 bases lay between the germline ends. The CDR3 loop is CSAGAGARVMRNEQFF. CDR3 nucleotide sequence: TGCAGTGCTGGAGCGGGCGCGCGAGTGATGAGGAATGAGCAGTTCTTC.